The 32 T cell receptor beta chains presented below share a single source sample, sequenced in a study of cytomegalovirus exposure and HLA in healthy donors. The PCR employed 60 Vbeta primers together with 13 Jbeta primers. The protocol was immunoSEQ multiplex PCR, while the TCRdb copy is restricted to in-frame clones and leaves out a portion. There are 150,000 to 200,000 clones in the sample; less than 85% occur only once, and 3.5% to 5.5% lies in the top ten. The sample taken for sequencing was PBMCs. These receptors all come from a man aged 35 to 55 in good health and CMV-seronegative.

This clone was seen a handful of times. The chain couples TRBV6-6 to TRBJ2-3; tentative D call: TRBD2 (5 bases). Germline V gives CDR1 MNHNY, CDR2 SVGAGI (reference sequence). The length of the CDR3 is 14 residues. Trimming took off 4 bases at V and 1 base at J, with 9 bases between the two ends. The CDR3 DNA is TGTGCCAGCAGTTCACGGGGTGGCACAGATACGCAGTATTTT. It yields the protein CASSSRGGTDTQYF.

This rearrangement joins TRBV30 to TRBJ1-5; 8 nucleotides align to TRBD1. Germline V CDR1 and CDR2: GTSNPN, SVGIG (reference sequence). V trimming: 4 bases; J trimming: 6 bases; junction bases outside the gene matches: 11. The CDR3 has 15 residues. DNA of the CDR3: TGTGCCTGGAAAAACAGGGGGATGACGAGTCAGCCCCAGCATTTT. Translating it yields CAWKNRGMTSQPQHF.

The CDR3 DNA sequence: TGCGCCAGCAGCTGGAGGGTCAATCAGCCCCAGCATTTT. Its protein is CASSWRVNQPQHF. The chain joins TRBV4-1 to TRBJ1-5; D gene unclear. CDR3 size: 13 residues. Looked up from germline, CDR1 is MGHRA and CDR2 is YSYEKL. Between the trimmed V and J ends, which lost 5 bases and 3 bases, there was a span of 8 bases.

Only one count was recorded for this clone. The chain is built from TRBV5-8 and TRBJ1-4; a weak D match, TRBD1 (5 bases). Germline values: CDR1 SGHTS, CDR2 YDEGEE. The CDR3 is made up of 19 amino acids. Trimming took 7 bases from V and 6 from J, leaving 31 bases between them. The CDR3 bases are TGTGCCAGCTCGAAGCTTACGACGACCTGGGGAAGGGGTGATGAAAAACTGTTTTTT. Translation gives CASSKLTTTWGRGDEKLFF.

This rearrangement joins TRBV7-9 to TRBJ2-3; possibly TRBD2 for D (5 bases). Trimming took 3 bases from V and 3 from J, leaving 10 bases between them. This CDR3 is 14 amino acids long. CDR1 SEHNR and CDR2 FQNEAQ come from the germline V gene (reference sequence). The CDR3 is CASSFGLATDTQYF. CDR3 nucleotide sequence: TGTGCCAGCAGCTTTGGCCTAGCTACAGATACGCAGTATTTT.

The chain employs TRBV6-6 and TRBJ1-4; D not resolved. V lost 0 bases, J lost 2 bases, and 10 bases lay in between. Germline V gene data show CDR1 as MNHNY and CDR2 as SVGAGI (reference sequence). The CDR3 has 16 amino acids. The CDR3 region is CASSYSSRVTNEKLFF. In DNA form, the CDR3 reads TGTGCCAGCAGTTACTCGTCGCGGGTCACTAATGAAAAACTGTTTTTT.

The V gene is TRBV7-3, the J gene TRBJ1-6, with D uncertain. The V gene lost 6 bases and the J gene lost 7 bases, with 13 bases spanning the gap. The CDR3 loop spans 14 amino acids. Germline CDR1 and CDR2: SGHTA and FQGTGA. CDR3: CASSRTGWNSPLHF. The DNA for the CDR3 is TGTGCCAGCAGTCGCACGGGGTGGAATTCACCCCTCCACTTT.

The chain has TRBV5-8 and TRBJ1-6, with 7 bases lining up with TRBD1. Germline trimming cut 0 bases from V and 5 bases from J; bases unmatched to any gene: 11. The length of the CDR3 is 18 residues. Germline-derived CDR1 and CDR2 are SGHTS and YDEGEE. The CDR3 sequence is CASSLARDSRRDNSPLHF. The CDR3 DNA reads TGTGCCAGCAGCTTGGCTCGGGACAGCCGGCGGGATAATTCACCCCTCCACTTT.

CDR3 protein: CAISESGSRGNYGYTF. The CDR3 coding sequence is TGTGCCATCAGTGAATCGGGCTCCCGAGGGAACTATGGCTACACCTTC. The rearrangement links TRBV10-3 to TRBJ1-2; D not resolved. CDR3 length: 16 residues. Germline V gene lookup returns CDR1 ENHRY and CDR2 SYGVKD. V lost 3 bases and J lost 2, with 16 bases in between.

The J gene is TRBJ1-1, the V gene TRBV11-2, with D unclear. The V end was cut by 5 bases, the J end by 5 bases, with 21 bases between. The CDR3 spans 16 residues. Germline V gene data show CDR1 as SGHAT and CDR2 as FQNNGV. The CDR3, as DNA: TGTGCCAGCAGCGGTCGGCGGGGAATCTCTCGGACTGAAGCTTTCTTT. Translation: CASSGRRGISRTEAFF.

For this clone: Compared with germline, one end of the junction differs, possibly owing to a read error. The CDR3 bases are TGTGCCTGGAGTAAACAAAGACCGGCTTCCTACGAGCGGTACTTC. Amino acids: CAWSKQRPASYERYF. V is TRBV30 and J is TRBJ2-7, with no clear D. The CDR3 is 15 amino acids. Germline-derived CDR1 and CDR2 are GTSNPN and SVGIG (reference sequence).

V usage is TRBV10-3 and J usage is TRBJ1-1; tentative D call: TRBD1 (5 bases). CDR1 and CDR2 (germline): ENHRY, SYGVKD. Trimming took 6 bases from V and 1 from J, leaving 9 bases between them. CDR3 length: 13 amino acids. The CDR3 region has the DNA TGTGCCATCAGACAGGAACCGAACACTGAAGCTTTCTTT. Amino acids: CAIRQEPNTEAFF.

About this clone: Other DNA sequences from this sample encode an identical CDR3 as well. CDR3 bases: TGTGCCAGCAGCCCGGGACAGGGACCAGGAAACACCATATATTTT. Translation gives CASSPGQGPGNTIYF. This chain uses TRBV11-3 with TRBJ1-3; the match to TRBD1 covers 9 bases. This CDR3 spans 15 amino acids. The V and J ends lost 5 bases and 4 bases, in that order; junction bases with no gene match: 6. Germline V gene data show CDR1 as SGHNT and CDR2 as YENEEA.

The rearrangement joins TRBV16 to TRBJ1-1, with 8 bases that match TRBD1. V lost 4 bases, J lost 2 bases, and 6 bases stayed unmatched. The CDR3 totals 15 residues. From germline, CDR1 is KGHSY and CDR2 FQNENV. CDR3 in amino acids: CASSLGDRRNTEAFF. As DNA, the CDR3 is TGTGCCAGCAGCCTCGGGGACAGGCGAAACACTGAAGCTTTCTTT. Filled out from reference TRBV16 and TRBJ1-1, the complete variable domain reads GEEVAQTPKHLVRGEGQKAKLYCAPIKGHSYVFWYQQVLKNEFKFLISFQNENVFDETGMPKERFSAKCLPNSPCSLEIQATKLEDSAVYFCASSLGDRRNTEAFFGQGTRLTVV.

The J gene is TRBJ2-7, the V gene TRBV20-1; D is unresolved. Germline CDR1 and CDR2: DFQATT and SNEGSKA (reference sequence). The CDR3 totals 11 residues. The germline V and J ends were trimmed by 4 bases and 2 bases, with 6 bases remaining between them. The CDR3 loop reads CSATGTYEQYF. CDR3 coding DNA: TGCAGTGCTACAGGAACCTACGAGCAGTACTTC.

The chain combines TRBV2 with TRBJ1-3; D is uncertain. The germline CDR1 and CDR2 sequences are SNHLY and FYNNEI. CDR3 size: 11 residues. V was pared by 7 bases and J by 3 bases, with 4 bases between. The CDR3, as DNA: TGTGCCAGCACGGGTGGAAACACCATATATTTT. It is translated as CASTGGNTIYF.

The gene calls are TRBV12-5 and TRBJ2-5, with 9 bases matching TRBD1. The trim removed 6 bases at V and 9 bases at J, leaving 8 bases unmatched. Per the germline V gene, CDR1 is LGHNT and CDR2 is FRNRAP. The CDR3 spans 13 residues. The CDR3 is CASGTDRGGSQYF. The DNA of the CDR3 is TGTGCTAGTGGAACTGACAGGGGGGGATCCCAGTACTTC.

This clone was found once. CDR3 in amino acids: CASSKDRGRGQPQHF. DNA of the CDR3: TGTGCCAGCAGCAAAGACAGGGGCCGGGGCCAGCCCCAGCATTTT. The genes are TRBV5-5 and TRBJ1-5, with 8 bases aligning to TRBD1. The V segment lost 4 bases and the J segment 7 bases; nucleotides outside the gene matches: 10. The CDR3 is made up of 15 amino acids. Germline assignment: CDR1 SGHKS and CDR2 YYEKEE (reference sequence).

The chain's CDR3 is CASSEATSGLRNEQFF. CDR3 nucleotides: TGCGCCAGCAGTGAGGCCACTAGCGGTCTAAGAAATGAGCAGTTCTTC. This chain connects TRBV10-1 to TRBJ2-1; 8 bases map to TRBD2. Germline V gene sequence: CDR1 WNHNN, CDR2 SYGVQD (reference sequence). The CDR3 spans 16 residues. V lost 2 bases, J lost 7 bases, and 10 bases stayed unmatched.

This chain joins TRBV5-6 and TRBJ2-7, with D tentatively TRBD1 (6 bases). Per the germline V gene, CDR1 is SGHDT and CDR2 is YYEEEE. V was trimmed by 0 bases and J by 3 bases, leaving 16 bases between them. This CDR3 is built from 16 residues. The CDR3 nucleotides read TGTGCCAGCAGCTTGGCAACAGGGCTGAGAGTCTACGAGCAGTACTTC. It encodes CASSLATGLRVYEQYF.

The V and J genes are TRBV7-9 and TRBJ1-1; D gene uncertain. V lost 4 bases and J lost 2, with 17 bases in between. The CDR3 is 16 amino acids. CDR1 and CDR2 from the germline V gene are SEHNR and FQNEAQ (reference sequence). This CDR3 is CASSSTRGVGNTEAFF. The CDR3 bases are TGTGCCAGCAGCTCTACTCGGGGTGTGGGTAACACTGAAGCTTTCTTT.

The rearrangement uses TRBV25-1 and TRBJ2-1; 9 positions match TRBD2. From germline, CDR1 is MGHDK and CDR2 SYGVNS. Trimming removed 4 bases from V and 5 bases from J; junction bases left unmatched: 9. The CDR3 totals 16 residues. The CDR3 is CASSVWAGGPDNEQFF. As DNA, the CDR3 is TGTGCCAGCAGTGTTTGGGCGGGGGGGCCGGACAATGAGCAGTTCTTC. The whole variable domain, remainder taken from reference TRBV25-1 and TRBJ2-1, is EADIYQTPRYLVIGTGKKITLECSQTMGHDKMYWYQQDPGMELHLIHYSYGVNSTEKGDLSSESTVSRIRTEHFPLTLESARPSHTSQYLCASSVWAGGPDNEQFFGPGTRLTVL.

At least ten counts were recorded for this clone. The chain carries TRBV20-1 and TRBJ1-4; D call uncertain. The CDR3 has 11 residues. The V end lost 2 bases, the J end lost 7 bases, and 5 bases lay between the germline ends. Germline V gene data show CDR1 as DFQATT and CDR2 as SNEGSKA (reference sequence). CDR3 residues: CSARFSEKLFF. CDR3 sequence (DNA): TGCAGTGCTAGATTTAGTGAAAAACTGTTTTTT.

This sequence joins TRBV5-4 and TRBJ2-1, with unresolved D. The germline CDR1 and CDR2 sequences are SGHNT and YYREEE (reference sequence). CDR3 length equals 13 residues. The V and J ends lost 7 bases and 0 bases respectively, with 8 bases between them. The CDR3 is CASSRSSYNEQFF. In DNA, the CDR3 is TGTGCCAGCTCCCGTAGCTCCTACAATGAGCAGTTCTTC.

The rearrangement uses TRBV7-3 and TRBJ2-3; TRBD2 is a possible D gene (6 bases). V was clipped by 2 bases and J by 5 bases, with 11 bases between them. CDR1 is SGHTA, CDR2 FQGTGA, per germline. There are 14 residues in the CDR3. CDR3 protein: CASSLVSGGDTQYF. For the CDR3, the DNA is TGTGCCAGCAGCTTAGTTAGCGGTGGAGATACGCAGTATTTT.

The chain links TRBV5-1 to TRBJ1-5; D is unresolved. The CDR3 is made up of 13 amino acids. CDR1 is SGHRS, CDR2 YFSETQ, per germline. Trimming took off 0 bases at V and 8 bases at J, with 9 bases between the two ends. The CDR3 spells CASSLEGDKPQHF. The CDR3 nucleotides read TGCGCCAGCAGCTTGGAAGGAGATAAGCCCCAGCATTTT.

A note on this clone: The junction shows a germline mismatch at one end, possibly a read error. The chain has TRBV7-7 and TRBJ1-2; D perhaps matches TRBD1 (6 bases). Germline loops: CDR1 SSHAT, CDR2 FNYEAQ (reference sequence). CDR3 length equals 17 residues. CDR3 amino acids: CASSLLGSQGSVYGYTF. The CDR3 DNA reads as TGTGCTAGCAGCCTCCTCGGGTCTCAGGGGTCCGTCTATGGCTACACCTTC.

The rearrangement uses TRBV27 and TRBJ1-4; perhaps TRBD1 as D (6 bases). The CDR3 totals 15 residues. V lost 6 bases and J lost 3, with 14 bases in between. In germline, CDR1 is MNHEY, CDR2 SMNVEV (reference sequence). The CDR3 sequence is CASSHWTVSNEKLFF. CDR3 DNA: TGTGCCAGCAGCCATTGGACAGTTTCTAATGAAAAACTGTTTTTT.

The V and J genes are TRBV5-4 and TRBJ2-7; 10 bases map to TRBD1. V trimming: 5 bases; J trimming: 2 bases; junction bases outside the gene matches: 7. Germline CDR1 is SGHNT and CDR2 is YYREEE (reference sequence). This CDR3 comprises 15 residues. The CDR3 is CASRGTGAAPYEQYF. CDR3 sequence (DNA): TGTGCCAGCAGGGGGACAGGGGCCGCCCCCTACGAGCAGTACTTC.

The chain carries TRBV5-1 and TRBJ2-5; TRBD2 matches at 9 bases. CDR1 is SGHRS, CDR2 YFSETQ, per germline. V shed 5 bases and J 5 bases; nucleotides not matched to a gene: 10. The CDR3 is made up of 15 amino acids. The DNA of the CDR3 is TGCGCCAGCAGGCCTCTGGCGGGGGGGCTTGAGACCCAGTACTTC. It specifies CASRPLAGGLETQYF.

The chain carries TRBV30 and TRBJ2-5, with 8 positions matching TRBD1. The DNA end is a closer match to TRBJ2-7, so the J assignment may be wrong. The CDR3 runs 14 residues. Germline assignment: CDR1 GTSNPN and CDR2 SVGIG (reference sequence). CDR3: CAWQTGVGSYEQYF. CDR3 bases: TGTGCCTGGCAGACAGGGGTAGGTTCCTACGAGCAGTACTTC.

This clone has more than one count but fewer than ten. V usage is TRBV30 and J usage is TRBJ1-1, with TRBD1 matching over 10 bases. J was trimmed by 8 bases and V by 1 base; bases with no gene match: 10. CDR1 is GTSNPN, CDR2 SVGIG, per germline (reference sequence). This CDR3 spans 15 amino acids. CDR3 in amino acids: CAWSGDRGPGTEAFF. The CDR3 DNA follows: TGTGCCTGGAGTGGCGACAGGGGGCCAGGTACGGAAGCTTTCTTT.